The source of this T cell receptor beta chain is a study of response to subunit inactivated influenza vaccine. Study-wide results and limits: The study's authors posited that every seasonal influenza vaccination enlists few new T cells.

V trimming: 6 bases; J trimming: 6 bases; junction bases outside the gene matches: 15. The CDR3 has 15 amino acids. Germline CDR1 reads DFQATT; CDR2 reads SNEGSKA (reference sequence). One entry per CDR3 protein results from TCRdb running MiXCR on the RT-PCR reads. The sample yields some 480,000 distinct CDR3 sequences, roughly 11% seen once. A remark on this clonotype: The antigen remains undetermined.

Sequenced material: PBMCs from blood, taken 45 days after vaccination. The receptor comes from a man between 45 and 60 years old who received an inactivated influenza vaccine. V usage is TRBV20-1 and J usage is TRBJ1-2, with 8 bases fitting TRBD1. The CDR3 region is CSAPFRGQERNGYTF. Written as DNA, the CDR3 is TGCAGTGCCCCTTTCCGGGGACAGGAGAGGAATGGCTACACCTTC.